What follows are 25 T cell receptor beta chains derived from one specimen sequenced in a study of T cells after yellow fever vaccination. One entry per CDR3 protein results from TCRdb running MiXCR on the 5' RACE reads. The sample has approximately 120,000 distinct CDR3 sequences, about 15% seen once. The source material was CD8+ T cells sorted from PBMCs, sampled 5 days after the yellow fever booster vaccination. The receptors were gathered from a man aged 18 to 29 who received the YFV17D yellow fever vaccine.

This clonotype was recorded a few times. The chain combines TRBV9 with TRBJ1-1; TRBD1 is a possible D gene (5 bases). Between the trimmed V and J ends, which lost 0 bases and 5 bases, there was a span of 8 bases. Germline assignment: CDR1 SGDLS and CDR2 YYNGEE. The CDR3 has 13 residues. CDR3 in amino acids: CASSVAWGTEAFF. The DNA of the CDR3 is TGTGCCAGCAGCGTAGCCTGGGGGACTGAAGCTTTCTTT.

The sample holds many counts of this clonotype. The gene calls are TRBV13 and TRBJ1-1; a weak D match, TRBD1 (6 bases). Looked up from germline, CDR1 is PRHDT and CDR2 is FYEKMQ (reference sequence). Deletions cut 5 bases from V and 1 base from J, with 14 bases between. The length of the CDR3 is 15 residues. The CDR3 region is CASSEGRGENTEAFF. The CDR3 coding sequence is TGTGCCAGCAGCGAAGGGAGGGGGGAGAACACTGAAGCTTTCTTT.

This clonotype was seen more than once but under ten times. The chain has TRBV27 and TRBJ2-3; D is ambiguous. V lost 5 bases, J lost 5 bases, and 14 bases lay in between. Germline CDR1 and CDR2: MNHEY and SMNVEV (reference sequence). The CDR3 length is 14 residues. The CDR3 loop is CASSELGAGDTQYF. As DNA, the CDR3 is TGTGCCAGCAGTGAGCTGGGTGCCGGAGATACGCAGTATTTT.

The chain couples TRBV27 to TRBJ1-2; D perhaps matches TRBD1 (6 bases). The CDR3 contains 14 residues. Germline V gene lookup returns CDR1 MNHEY and CDR2 SMNVEV (reference sequence). V was pared by 1 base and J by 4 bases, with 10 bases between. CDR3 DNA: TGTGCCAGCAGTTTATTAGGAGGGGGCTATGGCTACACCTTC. Its translation is CASSLLGGGYGYTF.

The V call is TRBV13, the J call TRBJ2-7; the match to TRBD1 covers 11 bases. V was pared by 6 bases and J by 5 bases, with 3 bases of the junction left unmatched. This CDR3 is built from 13 residues. Germline V CDR1 and CDR2: PRHDT, FYEKMQ (reference sequence). The CDR3 nucleotides are TGTGCCAGCAGTTGGACAGGGGGCGACGAGCAGTACTTC. Translation gives CASSWTGGDEQYF.

Details on this clonotype: Germline and junction disagree at one end, which may indicate a read error. The chain recombines TRBV29-1 with TRBJ1-5; a weak D match, TRBD1 (5 bases). This CDR3 contains 13 residues. Germline values: CDR1 SQVTM, CDR2 ANQGSEA. The CDR3 spells CSVEVRENQLQHF. The CDR3 region has the DNA TGCAGCGTTGAGGTCAGGGAGAACCAGCTCCAGCATTTT.

This clonotype was found a few times. The junction does not match germline at one end; this may be a read error. The chain recombines TRBV7-3 with TRBJ1-1, with TRBD1 matching over 7 bases. Germline values: CDR1 SGHTA, CDR2 FQGTGA. This CDR3 has 12 amino acids. CDR3 protein: CASSLGGTELEF. As DNA, the CDR3 is TGTGCCAGCAGCCTAGGGGGGACAGAACTCGAATTT.

This sequence joins TRBV18 and TRBJ1-6; D is undetermined. V lost 1 base and J 0 bases, leaving 16 bases between the germline ends. The germline V gene encodes CDR1 KGHSH and CDR2 LQKENI. The length of the CDR3 is 19 residues. CDR3 protein: CASSPRIYNRSSYNSPLHF. The CDR3, as DNA: TGTGCCAGCTCACCACGTATTTATAACAGAAGCTCCTATAATTCACCCCTCCACTTT.

This clonotype was detected only a few times. The CDR3 region has the DNA TGTGCCAGCAGCTTAGGACTAGCGGGGGCCCACCCCTACACAGATACGCAGTATTTT. Protein: CASSLGLAGAHPYTDTQYF. The chain joins TRBV11-2 to TRBJ2-3; 12 bases align to TRBD2. CDR1 and CDR2 from the germline V gene are SGHAT and FQNNGV. The CDR3 extends over 19 amino acids. J gave up 2 bases and V 1 base, and 10 bases lay outside the gene matches.

This clonotype was detected only a few times. The rearrangement links TRBV12-5 to TRBJ2-7, with a tentative D call TRBD1 (7 bases). V lost 9 bases and J 5 bases, leaving 26 bases between the germline ends. CDR3 length equals 16 residues. The germline gives CDR1 LGHNT, CDR2 FRNRAP. In DNA form, the CDR3 reads TGTGCTAGCTACCCGGCGGGAAGGGGGCAGGAAGACGAGCAGTACTTC. It encodes CASYPAGRGQEDEQYF.

This clonotype was counted only a few times. This chain joins TRBV4-3 and TRBJ2-7; D gene uncertain. This CDR3 is 15 amino acids long. V lost 0 bases and J lost 3, with 12 bases in between. The germline V gene has CDR1 LGHNA and CDR2 YSLEER. CDR3 sequence (DNA): TGCGCCAGCAGCCAAGAGGGCTCTTCCCTCTACGAGCAGTACTTC. It translates to CASSQEGSSLYEQYF.

J is TRBJ2-2 and V is TRBV28, with 9 bases lining up with TRBD1. The V gene end was trimmed by 6 bases and the J gene end by 5 bases; junction bases not matched to a gene: 13. This CDR3 has 17 residues. The germline gives CDR1 MDHEN, CDR2 SYDVKM. This CDR3 is CASRSPDRGVSTGELFF. The CDR3 DNA reads as TGTGCCAGCAGATCCCCAGACAGGGGGGTTTCGACCGGGGAGCTGTTTTTT.

This clonotype was counted only a few times. The genes are TRBV3-1 and TRBJ2-3; 9 nucleotides line up with TRBD2. Germline CDR1 is LGHDT and CDR2 is YNNKEL (reference sequence). The CDR3 is 17 amino acids. V lost 0 bases to trimming and J lost 4 bases; unmatched junction nucleotides: 8. The CDR3 region is CASSQDRAGGPPDTQYF. CDR3 DNA: TGTGCCAGCAGCCAAGATCGGGCGGGGGGGCCCCCAGATACGCAGTATTTT.

The genes are TRBV15 and TRBJ2-1; unclear D gene. With 3 bases removed from V and 5 bases from J, the gap between germline ends came to 20 bases. Germline assignment: CDR1 LNHNV and CDR2 YYDKDF (reference sequence). The CDR3 has 17 residues. This CDR3 is CATSRPKGTTWDNEQFF. CDR3 in DNA: TGTGCCACCAGCAGGCCCAAGGGCACAACTTGGGACAATGAGCAGTTCTTC.

The J gene is TRBJ2-7, the V gene TRBV2; perhaps TRBD1 as D (5 bases). Germline V CDR1 and CDR2: SNHLY, FYNNEI. Trimming took 7 bases from V and 6 from J, leaving 10 bases between them. The CDR3 is 11 amino acids. CDR3 nucleotides: TGTGCCAGCAAGGCAGGGCTCGAGCAGTACGTC. Residues: CASKAGLEQYV.

The chain combines TRBV7-2 with TRBJ2-3; the D is unclear. The length of the CDR3 is 19 residues. The ends were cut back, 4 bases at V and 0 bases at J, with 23 bases in the middle. Germline CDR1 and CDR2: SGHTA and FQGNSA. In DNA, the CDR3 is TGTGCCAGCAGCTCACCCACATACCCCGTGGCAAGTAGCACAGATACGCAGTATTTT. Amino acid sequence: CASSSPTYPVASSTDTQYF.

V gene TRBV7-3 combines with J gene TRBJ2-6, with 7 positions matching TRBD1. The V and J ends lost 2 bases and 0 bases, in that order; junction bases with no gene match: 13. The CDR3 totals 20 residues. Germline assignment: CDR1 SGHTA and CDR2 FQGTGA. CDR3 sequence: CASSLGPGTAINSGANVLTF. DNA of the CDR3: TGTGCCAGCAGCTTAGGCCCCGGGACAGCGATTAACTCTGGGGCCAACGTCCTGACTTTC.

The chain couples TRBV4-3 to TRBJ2-1, with 7 bases matching TRBD1. The CDR3 sequence is 18 residues long. Germline V gene lookup returns CDR1 LGHNA and CDR2 YSLEER. With V trimmed by 0 bases and J by 11 bases, 19 bases remained unmatched. The CDR3 sequence: CASSQDLQGLKIYMKQFF. CDR3 DNA sequence: TGCGCCAGCAGCCAAGATCTACAGGGGTTGAAGATTTATATGAAGCAGTTCTTC.

In its sample, this clonotype was seen a few times. The rearrangement uses TRBV4-3 and TRBJ2-3; D is unresolved. The germline V gene has CDR1 LGHNA and CDR2 YSLEER. V was shortened by 0 bases and J by 2 bases, with 12 bases between the two germline ends. This CDR3 comprises 16 residues. CDR3 nucleotide sequence: TGCGCCAGCAGCCAAGATGCAGTTCCCCCCACAGATACGCAGTATTTT. As protein: CASSQDAVPPTDTQYF.

This clonotype has more than one count but fewer than ten. V is TRBV4-1 and J is TRBJ2-3; D might be TRBD2 (5 bases). The V and J ends lost 0 bases and 1 base respectively, with 11 bases between them. CDR1 and CDR2 (germline): MGHRA, YSYEKL. The CDR3 loop spans 16 amino acids. The CDR3 sequence: CASSQDPGGGTDTQYF. In DNA form, the CDR3 reads TGCGCCAGCAGCCAAGATCCAGGAGGCGGCACAGATACGCAGTATTTT.

This clonotype turned up a few times. The chain has TRBV19 and TRBJ2-3, with TRBD2 identical over 9 bases. The V gene's germline CDR1 is LNHDA and CDR2 SQIVND (reference sequence). The CDR3 is made up of 14 amino acids. After removal of 7 bases from V and 4 bases from J, the junction contained 6 bases not matched to a gene. CDR3 residues: CASTAGGPADTQYF. The DNA of the CDR3 is TGTGCCAGTACGGCGGGGGGGCCGGCAGATACGCAGTATTTT.

CDR3: CASSLWAGGRRTQYF. CDR3 DNA: TGTGCCAGCAGCTTATGGGCAGGGGGAAGGCGGACGCAGTATTTT. The chain uses TRBV7-2 and TRBJ2-3; TRBD1 matches 7 bases. There are 15 residues in the CDR3. Per germline, CDR1 SGHTA and CDR2 FQGNSA. Trimming cost V 2 bases and J 9 bases; bases outside gene matches: 11.

This clonotype came up many times. The V call is TRBV4-1, the J call TRBJ2-7, with D possibly being TRBD2 (5 bases). Per the germline V gene, CDR1 is MGHRA and CDR2 is YSYEKL. V lost 1 base and J lost 6, with 7 bases in between. This CDR3 comprises 12 residues. The CDR3, as DNA: TGCGCCAGCAGCCAAGCCGGAGGCGAGCAGTACGTC. This encodes CASSQAGGEQYV.

This clonotype was observed a handful of times. This sequence joins TRBV27 and TRBJ2-3; 12 nucleotides match TRBD2. J was trimmed by 4 bases and V by 7 bases; bases with no gene match: 12. Germline values: CDR1 MNHEY, CDR2 SMNVEV (reference sequence). CDR3 size: 17 residues. CDR3 in DNA: TGTGCCAGCAACCCTAGCGGGGGGGCCTGGGTCGCAGATACGCAGTATTTT. Residues: CASNPSGGAWVADTQYF.

The V call is TRBV7-9, the J call TRBJ2-1; TRBD1 is a possible D gene (5 bases). Per the germline V gene, CDR1 is SEHNR and CDR2 is FQNEAQ (reference sequence). CDR3 length: 17 residues. Trimming left V 5 bases short and J 5 bases short, with 22 bases between. CDR3 DNA: TGTGCCAGCAGCCCGAGGATGGGGCATCGGTTTGACAATGAGCAGTTCTTC. Translation gives CASSPRMGHRFDNEQFF. The full variable domain, completed using reference TRBV7-9 and TRBJ2-1, is DTGVSQNPRHKITKRGQNVTFRCDPISEHNRLYWYRQTLGQGPEFLTYFQNEAQLEKSRLLSDRFSAERPKGSFSTLEIQRTEQGDSAMYLCASSPRMGHRFDNEQFFGPGTRLTVL.